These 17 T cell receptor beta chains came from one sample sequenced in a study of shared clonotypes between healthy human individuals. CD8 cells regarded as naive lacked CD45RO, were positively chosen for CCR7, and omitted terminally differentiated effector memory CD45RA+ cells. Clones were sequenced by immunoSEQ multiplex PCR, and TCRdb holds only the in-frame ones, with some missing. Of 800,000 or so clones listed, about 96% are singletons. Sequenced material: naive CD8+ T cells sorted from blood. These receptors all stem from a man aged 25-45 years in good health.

CDR3 bases: TGTGCCAGCAGCGGAGGGACTAGTATCCACAATGAGCAGTTCTTC. Its protein is CASSGGTSIHNEQFF. The chain recombines TRBV11-2 with TRBJ2-1, with 8 bases identical to TRBD2. V trimming: 5 bases; J trimming: 5 bases; junction bases outside the gene matches: 8. Looked up from germline, CDR1 is SGHAT and CDR2 is FQNNGV. The CDR3 length is 15 residues.

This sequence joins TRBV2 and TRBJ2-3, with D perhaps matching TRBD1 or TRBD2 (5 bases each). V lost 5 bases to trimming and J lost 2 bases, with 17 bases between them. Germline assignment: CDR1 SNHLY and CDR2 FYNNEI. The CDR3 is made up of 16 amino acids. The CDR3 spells CASSTYGTGPTDTQYF. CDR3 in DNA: TGTGCCAGCAGTACTTACGGGACGGGTCCCACAGATACGCAGTATTTT. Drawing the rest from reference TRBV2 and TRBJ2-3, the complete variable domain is EPEVTQTPSHQVTQMGQEVILRCVPISNHLYFYWYRQILGQKVEFLVSFYNNEISEKSEIFDDQFSVERPDGSNFTLKIRSTKLEDSAMYFCASSTYGTGPTDTQYFGPGTRLTVL.

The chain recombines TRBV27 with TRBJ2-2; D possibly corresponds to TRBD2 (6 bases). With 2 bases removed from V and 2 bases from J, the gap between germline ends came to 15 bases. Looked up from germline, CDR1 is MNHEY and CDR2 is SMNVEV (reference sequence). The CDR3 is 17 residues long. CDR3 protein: CASSLRAGRSNTGELFF. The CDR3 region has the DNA TGTGCCAGCAGTTTACGGGCGGGACGGTCAAACACCGGGGAGCTGTTTTTT.

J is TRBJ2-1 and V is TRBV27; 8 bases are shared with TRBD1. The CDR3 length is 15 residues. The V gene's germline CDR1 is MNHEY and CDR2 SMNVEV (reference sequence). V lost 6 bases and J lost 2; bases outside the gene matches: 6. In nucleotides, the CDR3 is TGTGCCAGCAGGCCAGGGGGCGCCGCCTACAATGAGCAGTTCTTC. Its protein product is CASRPGGAAYNEQFF.

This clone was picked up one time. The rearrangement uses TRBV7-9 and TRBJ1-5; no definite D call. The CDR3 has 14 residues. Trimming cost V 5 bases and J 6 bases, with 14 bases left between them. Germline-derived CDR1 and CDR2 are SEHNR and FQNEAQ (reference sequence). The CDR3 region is CASSHRGNGQPQHF. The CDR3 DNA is TGTGCCAGCAGCCACCGGGGTAACGGTCAGCCCCAGCATTTT. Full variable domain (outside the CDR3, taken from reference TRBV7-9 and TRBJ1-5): DTGVSQNPRHKITKRGQNVTFRCDPISEHNRLYWYRQTLGQGPEFLTYFQNEAQLEKSRLLSDRFSAERPKGSFSTLEIQRTEQGDSAMYLCASSHRGNGQPQHFGDGTRLSIL.

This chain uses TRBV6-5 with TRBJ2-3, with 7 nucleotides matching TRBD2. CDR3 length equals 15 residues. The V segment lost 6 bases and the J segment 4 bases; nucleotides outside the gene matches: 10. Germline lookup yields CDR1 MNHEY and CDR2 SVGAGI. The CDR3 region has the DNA TGTGCCAGCAGAACAAGCGGGATGGGACCAGATACGCAGTATTTT. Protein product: CASRTSGMGPDTQYF.

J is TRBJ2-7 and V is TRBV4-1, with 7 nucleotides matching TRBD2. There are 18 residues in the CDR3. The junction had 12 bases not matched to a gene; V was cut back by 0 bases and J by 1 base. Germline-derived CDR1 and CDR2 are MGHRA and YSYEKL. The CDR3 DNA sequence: TGCGCCAGCAGCCAAGACCAGGGATTAGCGGGCCCGTCCTACGAGCAGTACTTC. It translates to CASSQDQGLAGPSYEQYF.

The CDR3 loop reads CASSPGGGTGNTIYF. In DNA form, the CDR3 reads TGTGCCAGCAGCCCAGGAGGGGGCACAGGAAACACCATATATTTT. The rearrangement links TRBV7-6 to TRBJ1-3; 7 nucleotides match TRBD1. From germline, CDR1 is SGHVS and CDR2 FNYEAQ. J lost 4 bases, V lost 5 bases, and 8 bases had no gene match. The CDR3 runs to 15 residues. Drawing the rest from reference TRBV7-6 and TRBJ1-3, the complete variable domain is GAGVSQSPRYKVTKRGQDVALRCDPISGHVSLYWYRQALGQGPEFLTYFNYEAQQDKSGLPNDRFSAERPEGSISTLTIQRTEQRDSAMYRCASSPGGGTGNTIYFGEGSWLTVV.

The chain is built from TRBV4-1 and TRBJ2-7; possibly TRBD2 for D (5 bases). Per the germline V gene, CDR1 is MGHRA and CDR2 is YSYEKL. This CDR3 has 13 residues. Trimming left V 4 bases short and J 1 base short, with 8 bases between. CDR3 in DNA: TGCGCCAGCAGCCCCGGGGATTCCTACGAGCAGTACTTC. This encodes CASSPGDSYEQYF.

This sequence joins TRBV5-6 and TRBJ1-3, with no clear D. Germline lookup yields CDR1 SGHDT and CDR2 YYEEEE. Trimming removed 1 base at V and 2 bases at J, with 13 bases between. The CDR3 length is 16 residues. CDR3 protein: CASSLFRDGTGNTIYF. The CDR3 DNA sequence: TGTGCCAGCAGCTTGTTTCGTGACGGGACTGGAAACACCATATATTTT.

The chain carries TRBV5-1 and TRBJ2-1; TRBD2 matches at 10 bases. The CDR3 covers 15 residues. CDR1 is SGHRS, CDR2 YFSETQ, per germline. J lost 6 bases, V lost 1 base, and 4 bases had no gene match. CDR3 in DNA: TGCGCCAGCAGCTTGTTCTTAGCGGGAGGCAATGAGCAGTTCTTC. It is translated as CASSLFLAGGNEQFF.

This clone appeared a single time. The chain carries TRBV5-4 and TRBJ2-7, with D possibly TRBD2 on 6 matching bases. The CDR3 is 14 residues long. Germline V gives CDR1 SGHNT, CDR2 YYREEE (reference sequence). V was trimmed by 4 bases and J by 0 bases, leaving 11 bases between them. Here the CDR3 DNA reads TGTGCCAGCAGCCAATCCGGGAGCTCCTACGAGCAGTACTTC. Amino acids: CASSQSGSSYEQYF.

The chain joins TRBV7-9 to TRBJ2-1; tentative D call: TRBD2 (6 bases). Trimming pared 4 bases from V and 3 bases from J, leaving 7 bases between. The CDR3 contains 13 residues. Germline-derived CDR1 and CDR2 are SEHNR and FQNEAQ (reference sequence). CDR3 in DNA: TGTGCCAGCAGCTCGGAGGGCTACAATGAGCAGTTCTTC. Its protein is CASSSEGYNEQFF.

Written as DNA, the CDR3 is TGTGCCAGCAGCTATTACAGCGAATGGGGTGGTTGGGTCCCGTACTTC. Its translation: CASSYYSEWGGWVPYF. The J gene is TRBJ2-5, the V gene TRBV7-9; D is unresolved. Deletions cut 4 bases from V and 13 bases from J, with 28 bases between. Germline V gene data show CDR1 as SEHNR and CDR2 as FQNEAQ (reference sequence). There are 16 residues in the CDR3.

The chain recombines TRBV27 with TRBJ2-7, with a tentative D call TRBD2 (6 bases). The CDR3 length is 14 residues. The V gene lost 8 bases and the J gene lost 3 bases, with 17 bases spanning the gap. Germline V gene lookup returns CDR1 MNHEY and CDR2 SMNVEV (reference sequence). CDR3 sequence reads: CASQPGLEGYEQYF. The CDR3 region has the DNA TGTGCCAGCCAACCGGGACTCGAAGGCTACGAGCAGTACTTC.

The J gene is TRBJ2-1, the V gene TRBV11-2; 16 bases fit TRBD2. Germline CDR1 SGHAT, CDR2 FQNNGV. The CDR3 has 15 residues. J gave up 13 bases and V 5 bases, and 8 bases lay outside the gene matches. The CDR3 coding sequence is TGTGCCAGCAGCGAGGGACTAGCGGGAGGGAGACTCCAGTTCTTC. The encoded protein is CASSEGLAGGRLQFF.

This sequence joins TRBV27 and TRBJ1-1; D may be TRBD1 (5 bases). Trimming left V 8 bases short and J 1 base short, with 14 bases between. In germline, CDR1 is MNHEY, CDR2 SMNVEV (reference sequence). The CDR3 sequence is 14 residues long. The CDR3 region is CASLGTVRNTEAFF. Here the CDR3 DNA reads TGTGCCAGCCTAGGGACGGTACGGAACACTGAAGCTTTCTTT.